The next 12 T cell receptor beta chains were all read from a single sample in a study of blood T cell repertoires in COVID-19. Assay: immunoSEQ multiplex PCR; the TCRdb copy retains only in-frame clones and omits some. Altogether about 160,000 clones are present, 79% being singletons, with the ten largest covering around 8.1%. Specimen: peripheral blood. The receptors here all came from a woman in her sixties with COVID-19, enrolled during active disease.

The chain couples TRBV7-9 to TRBJ2-1, with TRBD1 identical over 9 bases. CDR3 length: 13 residues. The V gene end was trimmed by 5 bases and the J gene end by 6 bases; junction bases not matched to a gene: 2. CDR1 is SEHNR and CDR2 is FQNEAQ in the germline V gene (reference sequence). The DNA for the CDR3 is TGTGCCAGCAGCCGGGGACAGGGCAATGAGCAGTTCTTC. Protein sequence: CASSRGQGNEQFF.

The chain carries TRBV5-1 and TRBJ2-3; 11 nucleotides align to TRBD2. V lost 1 base to trimming and J lost 2 bases; unmatched junction nucleotides: 3. The CDR3 has 16 amino acids. The V gene's germline CDR1 is SGHRS and CDR2 YFSETQ. The CDR3 loop is CASSLLAGGTTDTQYF. CDR3 sequence (DNA): TGCGCCAGCAGCTTGTTAGCGGGGGGGACCACAGATACGCAGTATTTT.

CDR3 DNA: TGTGCCAGCAAGACAGGGGGCTATGGCTACACCTTC. The encoded protein is CASKTGGYGYTF. The chain combines TRBV28 with TRBJ1-2, with 9 bases lining up with TRBD1. The CDR3 is made up of 12 amino acids. Germline CDR1 reads MDHEN; CDR2 reads SYDVKM. Trimming at V came to 7 bases and at J to 4 bases, leaving 1 base not matched to a gene.

The gene calls are TRBV3-1 (or the pseudogene TRBV3-2) and TRBJ2-1; D might be TRBD1 (5 bases). V lost 1 base and J lost 1, with 8 bases in between. The CDR3 extends over 15 amino acids. CDR1 is LGHDT, CDR2 YNNKEL, per germline (reference sequence). Here the CDR3 DNA reads TGTGCCAGCAGCCAAGGGACAACATCCTACAATGAGCAGTTCTTC. Its protein product is CASSQGTTSYNEQFF.

J is TRBJ1-2 and V is TRBV5-6; 8 bases are a match to TRBD1. Trimming removed 6 bases from V and 4 bases from J; junction bases left unmatched: 8. Germline values: CDR1 SGHDT, CDR2 YYEEEE. The length of the CDR3 is 14 residues. CDR3: CASTPGTGSYGYTF. In DNA form, the CDR3 reads TGTGCCAGCACCCCCGGGACAGGCTCCTATGGCTACACCTTC.

The V call is TRBV19, the J call TRBJ2-1; no definite D call. This CDR3 is 14 amino acids long. V was clipped by 7 bases and J by 9 bases, with 19 bases between them. Germline loops: CDR1 LNHDA, CDR2 SQIVND (reference sequence). The CDR3 is CASKRVVSTGEQFF. Here the CDR3 DNA reads TGTGCCAGTAAACGAGTGGTTTCGACTGGTGAGCAGTTCTTC. The variable domain in full, with the rest retrieved from reference TRBV19 and TRBJ2-1, is DGGITQSPKYLFRKEGQNVTLSCEQNLNHDAMYWYRQDPGQGLRLIYYSQIVNDFQKGDIAEGYSVSREKKESFPLTVTSAQKNPTAFYLCASKRVVSTGEQFFGPGTRLTVL.

J is TRBJ2-7 and V is TRBV25-1; 12 positions agree with TRBD2. This CDR3 is built from 17 residues. J was trimmed by 2 bases and V by 4 bases; bases with no gene match: 9. Germline V gene data show CDR1 as MGHDK and CDR2 as SYGVNS. CDR3 amino acids: CASSGNKGLAGPYEQYF. DNA for the CDR3: TGTGCCAGCAGTGGCAACAAGGGACTAGCGGGTCCCTACGAGCAGTACTTC.

The rearrangement links TRBV29-1 to TRBJ2-7, with 9 bases that match TRBD2. The germline V gene has CDR1 SQVTM and CDR2 ANQGSEA. The CDR3 loop spans 13 amino acids. J gave up 7 bases and V 4 bases, and 8 bases lay outside the gene matches. CDR3 protein: CSVVLAGLREQYF. In nucleotides, the CDR3 is TGCAGCGTTGTTCTAGCGGGACTTAGGGAGCAGTACTTC.

DNA for the CDR3: TGTGCCATCAGTACCCTTAGTGGGACTAGCGGCAACAATGAGCAGTTCTTC. Translated, it gives CAISTLSGTSGNNEQFF. The chain carries TRBV10-3 and TRBJ2-1; 11 positions agree with TRBD2. The CDR3 runs 17 residues. Trimming cost V 5 bases and J 5 bases; bases outside gene matches: 11. Germline V lookup: CDR1 ENHRY, CDR2 SYGVKD.

The chain has TRBV5-4 and TRBJ2-7, with TRBD2 matching 11 bases. Germline-derived CDR1 and CDR2 are SGHNT and YYREEE (reference sequence). Trimming cost V 0 bases and J 7 bases; bases outside gene matches: 12. The CDR3 covers 17 residues. The CDR3 spells CASSLGGTSGRLFEQYF. CDR3 nucleotides: TGTGCCAGCAGCTTGGGCGGAACTAGCGGGAGATTATTTGAGCAGTACTTC.

The CDR3 DNA reads TGTGCCAGTACAAACCGACAGGACTACTATGGCTACACCTTC. Translation: CASTNRQDYYGYTF. The chain joins TRBV19 to TRBJ1-2; possibly TRBD1 for D (6 bases). The CDR3 contains 14 residues. V lost 7 bases and J 3 bases, leaving 15 bases between the germline ends. In germline, CDR1 is LNHDA, CDR2 SQIVND (reference sequence).

The CDR3 region has the DNA TGTGCCAGCAGCCCCTATCCCGGGACTAGCGGGGGAAACACCGGGGAGCTGTTTTTT. It yields the protein CASSPYPGTSGGNTGELFF. This rearrangement joins TRBV7-9 to TRBJ2-2; 14 bases match TRBD2. CDR3 length equals 19 residues. J gave up 2 bases and V 5 bases, and 10 bases lay outside the gene matches. CDR1 is SEHNR, CDR2 FQNEAQ, per germline (reference sequence).